What follows describes a single T cell receptor (beta chain). It lacks a known antigen. No base-level quality is on record; no much larger clone is a single base apart. The source of the sample is a study of chemoradiotherapy in HPV16-positive cancers (dated by TCRdb to between 2021 and 2024). For the wider study: Functional T-cell assays on cells from a couple of HPV16-positive patients defined candidate HPV-specific T-cell clones and common TCR motifs. Whether T-cell immunity against the HPV oncoproteins E6 and E7 changes during chemoradiotherapy and whether survival is affected by this immunity were examined in the study. TCR repertoires from some 90 patients with HPV-related cancers were then used to track the candidate HPV-specific TCRs and motifs.

Libraries were made using the immunoSEQ multiplex PCR assay. In TCRdb, the immuneACCESS table is reduced to in-frame sequences with V and J assigned. These tables do not hold every clone; where another copy was compared, an unresolved V gene accounts for under half, and the others remain unexplained. The sample table shows over 10,000 clones, and around 89% are seen once. Roughly 2.4% of the sample lies in the top ten. After removal of 2 bases from V and 5 bases from J, the junction retains 4 bases not matched to a gene. The germline V gene supplies CDR1 SGDLS and CDR2 YYNGEE. The CDR3 sequence holds 14 residues, the cysteine and phenylalanine included. Only the CDR3 region is kept as DNA, spanning 42 bases read in frame from base 1. What the study reported, not specific to this receptor: Expansion of candidate HPV-specific clones and E7-related TCR motifs was observed in the tumor microenvironment during treatment, whereas no such expansion was observed for non-HPV-specific T cells. Improved recurrence-free survival in HPV16-positive patients was associated with expansion of HPV-responsive T cells during chemoradiotherapy. The functional definition of HPV-specific T cells came from only a couple of HPV16-positive patients, and the survival association was reported for HPV16-positive patients.

Repertoires were sampled multiple times during chemoradiotherapy, which allowed clonal expansion in the tumor microenvironment to be followed. Sequencing was performed on blood, taken from a patient who underwent chemoradiotherapy. In this chain, TRBV9 is recombined with TRBJ2-1; 7 nucleotides in the junction match TRBD1. The receptor was derived from a human donor with HPV-associated anogenital cancer. CDR3 protein: CASSVWGTDNEQFF. The DNA is TGTGCCAGCAGCGTTTGGGGGACAGACAATGAGCAGTTCTTC.